Below are 20 T cell receptor beta chains sequenced from a single sample in a study of cytotoxic CD8 clonotypes in ibrutinib-treated CLL (dated by TCRdb to about 2021). Libraries were built with the immunoSEQ multiplex PCR assay. The table comes from immuneACCESS by way of TCRdb, which keeps in-frame sequences with V and J called. Part of the clones is missing from these tables; in studies checked, under half for an unresolved V gene and the rest for unknown reasons. The sample table records some 130,000 clones; over 75% of these occur just once. In total, the top ten clones hold over 2% of the sample. The sample's time point, from its label and the paper: around 2 years on ibrutinib. This sample comprised PBMCs, obtained after 24 months of ibrutinib treatment. The receptor set was obtained from a human donor with chronic lymphocytic leukemia.

The chain is built from TRBV19 and TRBJ1-4; 7 bases fit TRBD1. V shed 7 bases and J 7 bases; nucleotides not matched to a gene: 6. Germline loops: CDR1 LNHDA, CDR2 SQIVND (reference sequence). CDR3 size: 13 residues. In nucleotides, the CDR3 is TGTGCCAGTACCAGGGGGGTTAGTGAAAAACTGTTTTTT. Translating gives CASTRGVSEKLFF.

This clone was counted a few times. The chain is built from TRBV27 and TRBJ2-1, with TRBD2 matching over 9 bases. J lost 6 bases, V lost 2 bases, and 2 bases had no gene match. Germline V gives CDR1 MNHEY, CDR2 SMNVEV (reference sequence). The length of the CDR3 is 14 residues. CDR3 nucleotide sequence: TGTGCCAGCAGTTTACTAGCGGGGCTCAATGAGCAGTTCTTC. Translating it yields CASSLLAGLNEQFF.

This chain connects TRBV7-2 to TRBJ2-5; D possibly uses TRBD1 or TRBD2 (6 bases each). The CDR3 has 13 residues. Germline loops: CDR1 SGHTA, CDR2 FQGNSA. The V end lost 8 bases, the J end lost 5 bases, and 15 bases lay between the germline ends. The CDR3 coding sequence is TGTGCCAGCGGTTCCCAGGGGAGGGAGACCCAGTACTTC. This encodes CASGSQGRETQYF.

The chain is built from TRBV4-1 and TRBJ1-3; D gene unclear. V was clipped by 0 bases and J by 1 base, with 10 bases between them. Germline CDR1 MGHRA, CDR2 YSYEKL. The CDR3 contains 16 residues. CDR3 sequence (DNA): TGCGCCAGCAGCCAAGATGGGAGAAGTTCTGGAAACACCATATATTTT. Translating gives CASSQDGRSSGNTIYF.

V is TRBV4-3 and J is TRBJ1-5, with TRBD1 identical over 9 bases. This CDR3 region has 16 residues. CDR1 is LGHNA, CDR2 YSLEER, per germline. The V gene end was trimmed by 0 bases and the J gene end by 8 bases; junction bases not matched to a gene: 8. The CDR3 nucleotides are TGCGCCAGCAGCCAAGAAGGTGGACAGGGGTTCAAGCCCCAGCATTTT. This sequence encodes CASSQEGGQGFKPQHF.

The rearrangement links TRBV10-3 to TRBJ2-1; 8 bases map to TRBD2. The CDR3 spans 15 residues. V lost 2 bases and J lost 7; bases outside the gene matches: 7. The germline V gene has CDR1 ENHRY and CDR2 SYGVKD. The CDR3 protein is CAISEGSGGWNEQFF. CDR3 bases: TGTGCCATCAGTGAGGGAAGCGGGGGTTGGAATGAGCAGTTCTTC.

This chain connects TRBV7-6 to TRBJ2-5, with a weak D call TRBD2 (6 bases). Trimming removed 7 bases from V and 1 base from J, with 10 bases in between. The CDR3 is 13 residues long. Germline V gives CDR1 SGHVS, CDR2 FNYEAQ. The CDR3 loop reads CASNLGGQETQYF. CDR3 in DNA: TGTGCCAGCAACCTCGGGGGCCAAGAGACCCAGTACTTC.

The chain couples TRBV11-1 to TRBJ2-7; 11 bases agree with TRBD1. The V and J ends lost 3 bases and 4 bases, in that order; junction bases with no gene match: 5. There are 15 residues in the CDR3. Germline-derived CDR1 and CDR2 are SGHAT and FQDESV (reference sequence). The CDR3 nucleotides are TGTGCCAGCAGCTTCGCCGGGACAGGGGGGTACGAGCAGTACTTC. Translation gives CASSFAGTGGYEQYF.

The chain combines TRBV6-1 with TRBJ2-6; TRBD1 might be the D (6 bases). The V and J ends lost 5 bases and 2 bases respectively, with 10 bases between them. CDR1 is MNHNS, CDR2 SASEGT, per germline. The CDR3 totals 15 residues. DNA for the CDR3: TGTGCCAGCAGTCCCGAGGGGGCTGGGGCCAACGTCCTGACTTTC. Translated, it gives CASSPEGAGANVLTF.

The gene calls are TRBV7-3 and TRBJ2-5; D is undetermined. The germline V and J ends were trimmed by 5 bases and 7 bases, with 11 bases remaining between them. Germline CDR1 is SGHTA and CDR2 is FQGTGA. The CDR3 is 12 amino acids. CDR3 amino acids: CASSARLGTQYF. CDR3 sequence (DNA): TGTGCCAGCAGCGCTCGCTTAGGGACCCAGTACTTC. Combining the CDR3 with reference TRBV7-3 and TRBJ2-5 gives the whole variable domain GAGVSQTPSNKVTEKGKYVELRCDPISGHTALYWYRQSLGQGPEFLIYFQGTGAADDSGLPNDRFFAVRPEGSVSTLKIQRTERGDSAVYLCASSARLGTQYFGPGTRLLVL.

The V gene is TRBV5-1, the J gene TRBJ2-5; 9 positions agree with TRBD2. The germline V gene encodes CDR1 SGHRS and CDR2 YFSETQ. The CDR3 is 16 amino acids. Trimming removed 0 bases from V and 5 bases from J; junction bases left unmatched: 8. CDR3 protein: CASSLGAGGPLETQYF. CDR3 DNA: TGCGCCAGCAGCTTGGGGGCGGGAGGGCCGCTCGAGACCCAGTACTTC. The variable domain in full, completed from reference TRBV5-1 and TRBJ2-5, reads KAGVTQTPRYLIKTRGQQVTLSCSPISGHRSVSWYQQTPGQGLQFLFEYFSETQRNKGNFPGRFSGRQFSNSRSEMNVSTLELGDSALYLCASSLGAGGPLETQYFGPGTRLLVL.

Of note for this clone: At one end, the junction sequence differs from germline, possibly due to a read error. The chain uses TRBV7-2 and TRBJ1-6; D remains ambiguous. Germline V CDR1 and CDR2: SGHTA, FQGNSA. The CDR3 has 14 amino acids. CDR3 protein: CASSQDLEGSPLHF. In DNA form, the CDR3 reads TGCGCCAGCAGCCAAGATCTGGAGGGTTCACCCCTCCACTTT.

For this clone: Germline is not matched at one junction end, which may reflect a read error. The rearrangement joins TRBV10-3 to TRBJ2-1, with D tentatively TRBD1 (5 bases). Germline CDR1 and CDR2: ENHRY and SYGVKD. This CDR3 has 11 amino acids. CDR3 sequence (DNA): TGTGCCATCAGTCCGGACAACGAGCAGTTCTTC. It codes for CAISPDNEQFF.

The V gene is TRBV6-5, the J gene TRBJ2-7; tentatively, D is TRBD2 (6 bases). The J call is in doubt because the DNA end fits TRBJ2-1 better. Germline CDR1 reads MNHEY; CDR2 reads SVGAGI. The CDR3 spans 14 residues. In nucleotides, the CDR3 is TGTGCCAGCGCCGACGGCGGGGTCTCCTACGAGCAGTTCTTC. Encoded protein: CASADGGVSYEQFF.

The V gene is TRBV7-2, the J gene TRBJ1-4; a possible D gene is TRBD1 (6 bases). The germline CDR1 and CDR2 sequences are SGHTA and FQGNSA. With 2 bases removed from V and 7 bases from J, the gap between germline ends came to 14 bases. The CDR3 has 15 amino acids. CDR3: CASSLLEGVGEKLFF. The DNA for the CDR3 is TGTGCCAGCAGCTTACTAGAGGGGGTGGGTGAAAAACTGTTTTTT.

V gene TRBV7-9 combines with J gene TRBJ2-7; D is ambiguous. The V gene's germline CDR1 is SEHNR and CDR2 FQNEAQ (reference sequence). V lost 4 bases and J lost 5, with 12 bases in between. The CDR3 totals 13 residues. The CDR3 is CASSSFTFDEQYF. The CDR3 bases are TGTGCCAGCAGCTCCTTTACGTTCGACGAGCAGTACTTC.

V and J are TRBV5-3 and TRBJ1-1, with D perhaps TRBD1 (6 bases). TRBV5-3 has ORF status, its function being uncertain. V dropped 1 base and J dropped 4 bases, with 26 bases sitting between them. This CDR3 is built from 19 residues. CDR3 sequence: CARSLSIGRGGGGGTEAFF. The CDR3 bases are TGTGCCAGAAGCTTGTCGATTGGTCGAGGGGGAGGAGGTGGCACTGAAGCTTTCTTT.

The rearrangement joins TRBV11-3 to TRBJ2-3, with TRBD2 identical over 10 bases. This CDR3 contains 16 residues. The ends lost 3 bases at V and 4 bases at J; junction bases unmatched: 7. Germline V gene lookup returns CDR1 SGHNT and CDR2 YENEEA. The CDR3 coding sequence is TGTGCCAGCAGCTTTGGTACTAGCGGGATTGCAGATACGCAGTATTTT. It codes for CASSFGTSGIADTQYF.

The chain carries TRBV9 and TRBJ2-7, with D uncertain. The V gene lost 3 bases and the J gene lost 6 bases, with 10 bases spanning the gap. The CDR3 is 12 amino acids. The germline CDR1 and CDR2 sequences are SGDLS and YYNGEE. CDR3 DNA sequence: TGTGCCAGCAGCGCTGATATAGGCGAGCAGTACTTC. Its translation: CASSADIGEQYF. The whole variable domain, remainder taken from reference TRBV9 and TRBJ2-7, is DSGVTQTPKHLITATGQRVTLRCSPRSGDLSVYWYQQSLDQGLQFLIQYYNGEERAKGNILERFSAQQFPDLHSELNLSSLELGDSALYFCASSADIGEQYFGPGTRLTVT.

V and J are TRBV15 and TRBJ1-1; D is perhaps TRBD1 (5 bases). CDR3 length: 13 residues. From germline, CDR1 is LNHNV and CDR2 YYDKDF (reference sequence). V lost 3 bases, J lost 5 bases, and 10 bases lay in between. This CDR3 is CATSRGRGTEAFF. DNA of the CDR3: TGTGCCACCAGCAGGGGCCGGGGGACTGAAGCTTTCTTT. Filled out from reference TRBV15 and TRBJ1-1, the complete variable domain reads DAMVIQNPRYQVTQFGKPVTLSCSQTLNHNVMYWYQQKSSQAPKLLFHYYDKDFNNEADTPDNFQSRRPNTSFCFLDIRSPGLGDTAMYLCATSRGRGTEAFFGQGTRLTVV.